The 26 T cell receptor beta chains in this list originate from one sample, sequenced in a study of T-cell reconstitution after alpha-beta-depleted transplantation in children (dated by TCRdb to the mid-2010s). The sample's treatment or condition label is to be understood as: allogeneic hematopoietic cell transplantation with graft depleted of TCRalphabeta T cells and CD19 B cells. Receptors were amplified or captured by PCR. Instrument on record: Illumina HiSeq 2500. Molecular barcoding was employed in the preparation of TCR libraries, with unique molecular identifiers being used to normalize TCRbeta repertoire quantification. Through fastp at Q25 and MiXCR, TCRdb rebuilt clones from the public reads, retaining in-frame beta chains. Entries that share a CDR3 protein sequence are merged under the most common genes and DNA. The sample table records about 510,000 distinct CDR3 sequences; about an eighth of these occur just once. The ten largest clones take up about 14% of the sample.

This sample comprised PBMCs, mostly from graft donor cells, obtained 180 days after TCRalphabeta/CD19-depleted stem cell transplant. All receptors derive from a female patient younger than 10 who had a stem cell transplant for aplastic anemia, so the T cells may come from the graft donor.

In its sample, this clonotype was seen a few times. V gene TRBV6-1 combines with J gene TRBJ2-2; 12 positions match TRBD1. Germline trimming cut 3 bases from V and 5 bases from J; bases unmatched to any gene: 4. From germline, CDR1 is MNHNS and CDR2 SASEGT. This CDR3 is 16 amino acids long. This CDR3 reads CASSDRDRGRTGELFF. In DNA, the CDR3 is TGTGCCAGCAGTGACCGGGACAGGGGGCGAACCGGGGAGCTGTTTTTT.

CDR3 loop: CASSELWWDSNSGANVLTF. The CDR3 nucleotides are TGTGCCAGCAGCGAACTTTGGTGGGACAGTAACTCTGGGGCCAACGTCCTGACTTTC. This chain joins TRBV12-3 or TRBV12-4 and TRBJ2-6; 7 nucleotides match TRBD1. V trimming: 6 bases; J trimming: 0 bases; junction bases outside the gene matches: 14. CDR3 length: 19 amino acids.

The V gene is TRBV20-1, the J gene TRBJ2-2; no reliable D call. V was pared by 0 bases and J by 5 bases, with 4 bases between. The CDR3 is 12 amino acids. Germline lookup yields CDR1 DFQATT and CDR2 SNEGSKA (reference sequence). Here the CDR3 reads CSARDRTGELFF. DNA for the CDR3: TGCAGTGCTAGAGACAGGACCGGGGAGCTGTTTTTT.

This clonotype turned up a few times. The rearrangement joins TRBV5-5 to TRBJ2-3; 10 bases agree with TRBD2. The junction had 9 bases not matched to a gene; V was cut back by 4 bases and J by 1 base. The germline V gene encodes CDR1 SGHKS and CDR2 YYEKEE (reference sequence). The CDR3 spans 17 residues. The CDR3 protein is CASSLLAGTSGTDTQYF. In DNA, the CDR3 is TGTGCCAGCAGCCTCCTAGCCGGGACTAGCGGCACAGATACGCAGTATTTT.

The genes are TRBV14 and TRBJ2-1, with D perhaps being TRBD1 or TRBD2 (5 bases each). The CDR3 has 14 amino acids. V lost 3 bases and J 8 bases, leaving 14 bases between the germline ends. Germline CDR1 is SGHDN and CDR2 is FVKESK. In DNA form, the CDR3 reads TGTGCCAGCAGCCACCCCGAACGGGGCCATGAGCAGTTCTTC. Its translation: CASSHPERGHEQFF.

This clonotype was recorded many times. V usage is TRBV5-1 and J usage is TRBJ2-5, with D perhaps assigned TRBD1 or TRBD2 (6 bases each). CDR3 length: 15 amino acids. V lost 0 bases and J 4 bases, leaving 13 bases between the germline ends. Per the germline V gene, CDR1 is SGHRS and CDR2 is YFSETQ. CDR3 sequence (DNA): TGCGCCAGCAGCTTGGGACTAGTAGGGGGAGAGACCCAGTACTTC. It encodes CASSLGLVGGETQYF.

The V gene is TRBV4-3, the J gene TRBJ2-6; no definite D call. CDR1 is LGHNA, CDR2 YSLEER, per germline. The CDR3 spans 17 residues. Trimming left V 2 bases short and J 4 bases short, with 15 bases between. CDR3 sequence (DNA): TGCGCCAGCAGCCAATGGGTTCGAGGAACAGGGGCCAACGTCCTGACTTTC. Translating it yields CASSQWVRGTGANVLTF.

In its sample, this clonotype was seen a few times. V usage is TRBV19 and J usage is TRBJ2-7; 9 positions match TRBD2. From germline, CDR1 is LNHDA and CDR2 SQIVND (reference sequence). V shed 3 bases, J shed 0 bases, and the junction held 3 bases outside the gene matches. This CDR3 comprises 15 residues. The CDR3 DNA follows: TGTGCCAGTAGTATCCTAGCGGGAATCTCCTACGAGCAGTACTTC. Its translation: CASSILAGISYEQYF. Combining the CDR3 with reference TRBV19 and TRBJ2-7 gives the whole variable domain DGGITQSPKYLFRKEGQNVTLSCEQNLNHDAMYWYRQDPGQGLRLIYYSQIVNDFQKGDIAEGYSVSREKKESFPLTVTSAQKNPTAFYLCASSILAGISYEQYFGPGTRLTVT.

The chain couples TRBV20-1 to TRBJ2-1; 7 nucleotides match TRBD1. Trimming removed 6 bases from V and 2 bases from J; junction bases left unmatched: 10. Germline CDR1 is DFQATT and CDR2 is SNEGSKA (reference sequence). The CDR3 covers 15 residues. The CDR3 region is CSACDRAIPYNEQFF. In DNA, the CDR3 is TGCAGTGCCTGCGACAGGGCCATTCCCTACAATGAGCAGTTCTTC.

The CDR3 loop is CASSQTSGYSLDEQFF. For the CDR3, the DNA is TGTGCCAGCTCACAAACCTCAGGGTATTCCCTGGATGAGCAGTTCTTC. The chain recombines TRBV18 with TRBJ2-1, with D tentatively TRBD1 (5 bases). Trimming left V 4 bases short and J 8 bases short, with 21 bases between. This CDR3 is built from 16 residues. CDR1 is KGHSH, CDR2 LQKENI, per germline.

The chain carries TRBV6-2 or TRBV6-3 and TRBJ2-1, with TRBD2 matching over 7 bases. CDR3 length: 15 amino acids. V was clipped by 6 bases and J by 5 bases; unmatched bases: 10. The germline V gene has CDR1 MNHEY and CDR2 SVGEGT. Written as DNA, the CDR3 is TGTGCCAGCAGCGGCCGGGGCGGGAGAAACAATGAGCAGTTCTTC. Its protein product is CASSGRGGRNNEQFF.

This clonotype was observed a few times. The chain uses TRBV7-2 and TRBJ2-3, with TRBD2 matching 10 bases. Germline CDR1 SGHTA, CDR2 FQGNSA. The V gene end was trimmed by 1 base and the J gene end by 6 bases; junction bases not matched to a gene: 7. The CDR3 has 16 amino acids. As DNA, the CDR3 is TGTGCCAGCAGCTTAGGTCCTAGCGGGAGAGGGGATACGCAGTATTTT. This codes for CASSLGPSGRGDTQYF.

In this sample, this clonotype turned up once. The rearrangement uses TRBV29-1 and TRBJ2-1; 10 nucleotides line up with TRBD2. Germline lookup yields CDR1 SQVTM and CDR2 ANQGSEA. V lost 6 bases and J lost 13; bases outside the gene matches: 6. The length of the CDR3 is 11 residues. CDR3 residues: CSVDKREGQFF. In nucleotides, the CDR3 is TGCAGCGTAGACAAGCGGGAGGGACAGTTCTTC.

This clonotype has a count of ten or more. This chain joins TRBV21-1 and TRBJ2-7. TRBV21-1 is a documented pseudogene. This CDR3 comprises 14 residues. CDR3 DNA: TGTGCCAGCAGCAAAGTACAGCGAGCCTACGAGCAGTACGTC. It is translated as CASSKVQRAYEQYV.

This chain uses TRBV19 with TRBJ2-7; D gene uncertain. This CDR3 has 13 amino acids. The germline CDR1 and CDR2 sequences are LNHDA and SQIVND (reference sequence). Trimming removed 5 bases from V and 6 bases from J, with 14 bases in between. The CDR3 DNA reads as TGTGCCAGTAGTCCCCAAGTGGGGTTCGAGCAGTACGTC. Encoded protein: CASSPQVGFEQYV.

This clonotype was observed a few times. The V call is TRBV24-1, the J call TRBJ1-5; D is undetermined. Trimming removed 9 bases at V and 0 bases at J, with 11 bases between. The CDR3 spans 14 residues. Per germline, CDR1 KGHDR and CDR2 SFDVKD. This CDR3 reads CATGGHGSNQPQHF. As DNA, the CDR3 is TGTGCCACCGGAGGTCACGGTAGCAATCAGCCCCAGCATTTT.

The chain couples TRBV7-8 to TRBJ2-4; no definite D call. Trimming stripped 1 base from V and 5 bases from J, with 0 bases between. This CDR3 has 11 residues. The germline gives CDR1 SGHVS, CDR2 FQNEAQ. CDR3 DNA: TGTGCCAGCAGCTTAGAAAACATTCAGTACTTC. Residues: CASSLENIQYF.

J is TRBJ2-7 and V is TRBV6-1; 7 bases agree with TRBD2. V lost 7 bases to trimming and J lost 7 bases; unmatched junction nucleotides: 10. This CDR3 is built from 13 residues. CDR1 MNHNS and CDR2 SASEGT come from the germline V gene. The CDR3 DNA reads as TGTGCCAGCACGAGCGGGGCGGTTGAGGAGCAGTACTTC. This encodes CASTSGAVEEQYF.

The V and J genes are TRBV11-2 and TRBJ1-5, with 9 bases that match TRBD1. This CDR3 has 15 amino acids. Germline V gene sequence: CDR1 SGHAT, CDR2 FQNNGV. The V segment lost 6 bases and the J segment 4 bases; nucleotides outside the gene matches: 7. For the CDR3, the DNA is TGTGCCAGCAGTGATACCGGGACAGGGAATCAGCCCCAGCATTTT. It translates to CASSDTGTGNQPQHF.

In its sample, this clonotype was seen many times. V and J are TRBV28 and TRBJ2-7; possibly TRBD2 for D (5 bases). The germline gives CDR1 MDHEN, CDR2 SYDVKM. The CDR3 length is 14 residues. The ends were cut back, 7 bases at V and 2 bases at J, with 15 bases in the middle. The CDR3 DNA is TGTGCCAGCACCTCTTACTGGGAGCCCTACGAGCAGTACTTC. It yields the protein CASTSYWEPYEQYF.

The V and J genes are TRBV12-3 or TRBV12-4 and TRBJ2-3, with 8 bases identical to TRBD2. J gave up 5 bases and V 4 bases, and 5 bases lay outside the gene matches. This CDR3 contains 14 residues. The CDR3 sequence is CASSYERERDTQYF. The DNA for the CDR3 is TGTGCCAGCAGTTATGAGCGGGAGAGAGATACGCAGTATTTT.

This clonotype was detected many times. V usage is TRBV7-8 and J usage is TRBJ2-1; TRBD2 matches at 9 bases. Germline-derived CDR1 and CDR2 are SGHVS and FQNEAQ. The CDR3 is 16 residues long. The V segment lost 6 bases and the J segment 2 bases; nucleotides outside the gene matches: 8. The CDR3 DNA is TGTGCCAGCAGGGACTATAGCGGGAGCGCCTACAATGAGCAGTTCTTC. Residues: CASRDYSGSAYNEQFF.

This clonotype turned up a few times. The CDR3 reads CSASRTSGSGETQYF. The CDR3 region has the DNA TGCAGTGCTAGCCGGACTAGCGGGAGTGGGGAGACCCAGTACTTC. The genes are TRBV20-1 and TRBJ2-5; 13 nucleotides line up with TRBD2. CDR1 DFQATT and CDR2 SNEGSKA come from the germline V gene (reference sequence). The length of the CDR3 is 15 residues. V trimming: 3 bases; J trimming: 5 bases; junction bases outside the gene matches: 6.

In this sample, this clonotype turned up a few times. V is TRBV6-5 and J is TRBJ2-2, with 16 nucleotides matching TRBD2. The germline CDR1 and CDR2 sequences are MNHEY and SVGAGI. The CDR3 extends over 17 amino acids. Unmatched junction bases numbered 10, after V lost 7 bases and J lost 8 bases. CDR3 nucleotides: TGTGCCAGCACCGCCAAGGGACTAGCGGGAGGGACTGGGGAGCTGTTTTTT. It yields the protein CASTAKGLAGGTGELFF.

The V call is TRBV2, the J call TRBJ2-3; D could derive from TRBD1 or TRBD2 (5 bases each). V was clipped by 7 bases and J by 6 bases, with 17 bases between them. The CDR3 has 14 amino acids. Germline lookup yields CDR1 SNHLY and CDR2 FYNNEI. The CDR3 protein is CASTGTPGVDTQYF. The CDR3 bases are TGTGCCAGCACTGGGACCCCCGGGGTGGATACGCAGTATTTT.

This clonotype was seen a few times. The chain is built from TRBV29-1 and TRBJ1-2; D call uncertain. CDR3 length: 14 residues. Deletions cut 6 bases from V and 0 bases from J, with 14 bases between. Germline CDR1 and CDR2: SQVTM and ANQGSEA. The CDR3 nucleotides read TGCAGCGTCCGGATGATAGGCGCTAACTATGGCTACACCTTC. Translated: CSVRMIGANYGYTF.